These 17 T cell receptor beta chains were sequenced from one sample in a study of prognosis after radiotherapy for stage I lung cancer. From genomic DNA, two-round multiplex PCR was used to amplify TCR beta CDR3. For every TRBV and TRBJ gene, a specific primer was used in first-round PCR. TCRdb redid the calling of the multiplex PCR reads with MiXCR, one entry per CDR3 protein. This table has some 11,000 distinct CDR3 sequences, approximately 53% appearing once. This specimen consisted of PBMCs, obtained before or after stereotactic body radiation therapy (not recorded which). The receptors here all came from a donor older than 45 with non-small cell lung cancer.

This clonotype occurred many times. The CDR3 loop reads CASSVQGLGNQPQHF. The CDR3 bases are TGTGCCAGCAGTGTACAGGGTTTAGGCAATCAGCCCCAGCATTTT. The chain employs TRBV7-2 and TRBJ1-5, with D perhaps matching TRBD1 (6 bases). The CDR3 length is 15 residues. Germline V CDR1 and CDR2: SGHTA, FQGNSA. V dropped 6 bases and J dropped 2 bases, with 14 bases sitting between them.

Turning to this clonotype: The junction does not match germline at one end; this may be a read error. The V gene is TRBV6-2 or TRBV6-3, the J gene TRBJ2-7, with TRBD1 identical over 7 bases. This CDR3 region has 15 residues. Germline V CDR1 and CDR2: MNHEY, SVGEGT. CDR3 protein: CSSRPTQGVLYEQYF. The DNA of the CDR3 is TGTTCCAGCAGGCCAACCCAGGGGGTGCTCTACGAGCAGTACTTC.

This sequence joins TRBV28 and TRBJ1-2; D is unclear. The CDR3 runs to 12 residues. The V gene lost 5 bases and the J gene lost 6 bases, with 10 bases spanning the gap. Germline assignment: CDR1 MDHEN and CDR2 SYDVKM. The CDR3 bases are TGTGCCAGCAGTCCGATCGAAAATGGCTACACCTTC. Its translation: CASSPIENGYTF.

By share, this clonotype ranks as medium-sized. The J gene is TRBJ1-2, the V gene TRBV4-2, with TRBD1 matching over 8 bases. CDR1 LGHNA and CDR2 YNFKEQ come from the germline V gene. With 0 bases clipped from V and 4 bases from J, the junction kept 4 bases outside the gene matches. There are 15 residues in the CDR3. The CDR3 region has the DNA TGTGCCAGCAGCCAAGATAGGCAGGGGGCCTATGGCTACACCTTC. Amino acid sequence: CASSQDRQGAYGYTF.

In regard to this clonotype: An end of the junction differs from the germline gene, which may be a read error. The rearrangement joins TRBV28 to TRBJ1-1, with a weak D call TRBD1 (6 bases). This CDR3 region has 12 residues. The germline CDR1 and CDR2 sequences are MDHEN and SYDVKM. CDR3 in amino acids: CASSQGGNEAFF. The CDR3 DNA is TGTGCCAGCAGTCAAGGGGGGAATGAAGCCTTCTTT.

This clonotype is classed as medium-sized. This sequence joins TRBV18 and TRBJ1-1, with TRBD1 matching 7 bases. The CDR3 has 15 residues. Trimming removed 3 bases from V and 0 bases from J; junction bases left unmatched: 4. The germline CDR1 and CDR2 sequences are KGHSH and LQKENI. CDR3 bases: TGTGCCAGCTCACCCCCAGGGGGGATGAACACTGAAGCTTTCTTT. It is translated as CASSPPGGMNTEAFF.

The rearrangement links TRBV6-2 or TRBV6-3 to TRBJ2-1; a weak D match, TRBD2 (6 bases). Germline-derived CDR1 and CDR2 are MNHEY and SVGEGT. Trimming took 6 bases from V and 7 from J, leaving 16 bases between them. This CDR3 is 14 amino acids long. The CDR3 reads CASRITSGGNEQFF. Here the CDR3 DNA reads TGTGCCAGCAGGATTACCTCTGGAGGGAATGAGCAGTTCTTC.

In regard to this clonotype: The junction shows a germline mismatch at one end, possibly a read error. V usage is TRBV27 and J usage is TRBJ2-5; 9 bases are a match to TRBD2. In germline, CDR1 is MNHEY, CDR2 SMNVEV (reference sequence). This CDR3 region has 15 residues. This CDR3 reads CAITGGRAGQDTQYF. The CDR3, as DNA: TGTGCCATCACGGGCGGGAGGGCCGGGCAAGATACCCAGTACTTC.

In its sample, this clonotype is medium-sized (0.01 to 0.1%). CDR3 DNA: TGTGCCAGCAGTTATGGGCTAGTCGGGGATACGCAGTATTTT. The encoded protein is CASSYGLVGDTQYF. The chain uses TRBV6-5 and TRBJ2-3; D is unclear. V was trimmed by 3 bases and J by 6 bases, leaving 13 bases between them. The CDR3 is 14 residues long. Germline assignment: CDR1 MNHEY and CDR2 SVGAGI.

The table lists this clonotype with many counts. The rearrangement uses TRBV6-1 and TRBJ1-4, with TRBD1 as a possible D gene (6 bases). The CDR3 is 16 amino acids. With 3 bases removed from V and 4 bases from J, the gap between germline ends came to 15 bases. Looked up from germline, CDR1 is MNHNS and CDR2 is SASEGT. CDR3 protein: CASSDAGTRFNEKLFF. The CDR3 DNA reads as TGTGCCAGCAGTGACGCCGGGACACGGTTTAATGAAAAACTGTTTTTT.

This clonotype is medium-sized (0.01 to 0.1%) within its sample. The chain carries TRBV7-2 and TRBJ1-5; no definite D call. V lost 4 bases and J 4 bases, leaving 8 bases between the germline ends. CDR3 length: 13 amino acids. Germline loops: CDR1 SGHTA, CDR2 FQGNSA. CDR3 protein: CASSSGRNQPQHF. The CDR3 region has the DNA TGTGCCAGCAGCTCGGGCAGGAATCAGCCCCAGCATTTT. The variable domain in full, completed from reference TRBV7-2 and TRBJ1-5, reads GAGVSQSPSNKVTEKGKDVELRCDPISGHTALYWYRQSLGQGLEFLIYFQGNSAPDKSGLPSDRFSAERTGGSVSTLTIQRTQQEDSAVYLCASSSGRNQPQHFGDGTRLSIL.

The table lists this clonotype with many counts. The chain couples TRBV3-1 to TRBJ2-2; 10 bases are shared with TRBD2. Germline CDR1 is LGHDT and CDR2 is YNNKEL (reference sequence). J was trimmed by 4 bases and V by 4 bases; bases with no gene match: 9. The CDR3 runs 17 residues. Here the CDR3 DNA reads TGTGCCAGCAGCCTCCCGACTAGCGGGTCAACCACCGGGGAGCTGTTTTTT. Its translation: CASSLPTSGSTTGELFF.

This clonotype has at least ten counts. V gene TRBV29-1 combines with J gene TRBJ2-2, with 11 bases that match TRBD2. V gave up 2 bases and J gave up 4 bases; unmatched junction bases: 0. This CDR3 region has 14 residues. CDR1 SQVTM and CDR2 ANQGSEA come from the germline V gene. This chain's CDR3 is CSVETSGGTGELFF. The CDR3 region has the DNA TGCAGCGTTGAAACTAGCGGGGGCACCGGGGAGCTGTTTTTT.

The chain couples TRBV9 to TRBJ2-1; 10 nucleotides align to TRBD2. The CDR3 covers 15 residues. The J segment lost 9 bases and the V segment lost 4 bases, leaving 10 bases of the junction unmatched. Per the germline V gene, CDR1 is SGDLS and CDR2 is YYNGEE. In DNA form, the CDR3 reads TGTGCCAGCAGCAAAGGAGCTAGCGGGAGAGGTGAGCAGTTCTTC. It yields the protein CASSKGASGRGEQFF.

Concerning this clonotype itself: A read error may produce the germline difference seen at one junction end. The chain carries TRBV6-1 and TRBJ2-7, with TRBD2 matching over 7 bases. CDR3 length equals 16 residues. Germline assignment: CDR1 MNHNS and CDR2 SASEGT. In DNA form, the CDR3 reads TGTGCCAGCAGTGGGGGGTTGGGGCGGGGGTTCTACGGGCAGTACTTC. Amino acids: CASSGGLGRGFYGQYF.

This chain links TRBV5-1 with TRBJ2-2, with D perhaps given as TRBD1 or TRBD2 (6 bases each). V lost 4 bases, J lost 5 bases, and 21 bases lay in between. Germline V gives CDR1 SGHRS, CDR2 YFSETQ. CDR3 length: 17 amino acids. The CDR3 loop is CASSPTDGGCGTGELFF. The CDR3 DNA follows: TGCGCCAGCAGCCCGACGGACGGGGGCTGTGGTACCGGGGAGCTGTTTTTT.

The chain recombines TRBV19 with TRBJ1-4; D unclear. CDR3 length: 14 amino acids. V was shortened by 2 bases and J by 0 bases, with 4 bases between the two germline ends. Germline-derived CDR1 and CDR2 are LNHDA and SQIVND (reference sequence). In DNA, the CDR3 is TGTGCCAGTAGTATAAATCCAACTAATGAAAAACTGTTTTTT. It translates to CASSINPTNEKLFF.